The 32 T cell receptor beta chains below all came from one sample that was sequenced in a study of early T cells in non-severe SARS-CoV-2 infection. A single record per CDR3 protein comes from TCRdb applying MiXCR to the 5' RACE reads. Of around 84,000 distinct CDR3 sequences listed, around an eighth were seen once; the top ten hold roughly 7%. The sequencing sample was made of whole blood. The receptors derive from an adult who was a healthcare worker with PCR-confirmed SARS-CoV-2 infection or an uninfected control (not recorded which).

The V and J genes are TRBV28 and TRBJ2-2; TRBD2 matches at 7 bases. Germline-derived CDR1 and CDR2 are MDHEN and SYDVKM. The ends lost 7 bases at V and 4 bases at J; junction bases unmatched: 9. The CDR3 is 15 amino acids. CDR3 amino acids: CASNKRGQGTGELFF. The CDR3 bases are TGTGCCAGCAATAAGCGGGGCCAGGGCACCGGGGAGCTGTTTTTT. Full variable domain (outside the CDR3, taken from reference TRBV28 and TRBJ2-2): DVKVTQSSRYLVKRTGEKVFLECVQDMDHENMFWYRQDPGLGLRLIYFSYDVKMKEKGDIPEGYSVSREKKERFSLILESASTNQTSMYLCASNKRGQGTGELFFGEGSRLTVL.

This clonotype was observed a few times. The genes are TRBV29-1 and TRBJ1-2; D gene unclear. V lost 3 bases to trimming and J lost 8 bases, with 10 bases between them. The CDR3 is made up of 11 amino acids. Germline CDR1 SQVTM, CDR2 ANQGSEA. CDR3 DNA: TGCAGCGTTGATAAGGGCGACGGCTACACCTTC. Its translation is CSVDKGDGYTF.

Only a few counts were recorded for this clonotype. J is TRBJ2-7 and V is TRBV5-4; D possibly uses TRBD1 or TRBD2 (6 bases each). The V gene's germline CDR1 is SGHNT and CDR2 YYREEE (reference sequence). V dropped 2 bases and J dropped 3 bases, with 12 bases sitting between them. This CDR3 spans 14 amino acids. The CDR3 DNA reads TGTGCCAGCAGCTTACAGGGACTCCGCTACGAGCAGTACTTC. Its translation is CASSLQGLRYEQYF.

The rearrangement joins TRBV27 to TRBJ2-1; tentatively, D is TRBD1 or TRBD2 (5 bases each). The CDR3 extends over 14 amino acids. CDR1 and CDR2 (germline): MNHEY, SMNVEV (reference sequence). Trimming left V 3 bases short and J 6 bases short, with 12 bases between. CDR3 protein: CASSFGGVFNEQFF. In DNA form, the CDR3 reads TGTGCCAGCAGTTTTGGGGGAGTGTTCAATGAGCAGTTCTTC.

This clonotype was observed a few times. This chain uses TRBV3-1 with TRBJ1-1; D not resolved. Deletions cut 5 bases from V and 0 bases from J, with 10 bases between. The CDR3 totals 14 residues. In germline, CDR1 is LGHDT, CDR2 YNNKEL (reference sequence). The CDR3 sequence: CASSSWTVNTEAFF. As DNA, the CDR3 is TGTGCCAGCAGCTCATGGACGGTGAACACTGAAGCTTTCTTT.

The chain carries TRBV27 and TRBJ2-1; 7 bases line up with TRBD2. V was pared by 1 base and J by 0 bases, with 3 bases of the junction left unmatched. Germline V gene sequence: CDR1 MNHEY, CDR2 SMNVEV (reference sequence). The CDR3 totals 16 residues. The CDR3 DNA follows: TGTGCCAGCAGTTTATTAGCTAGCGGCTCCTACAATGAGCAGTTCTTC. Protein sequence: CASSLLASGSYNEQFF.

Points on this clonotype: A much bigger clone sits one base away, suggesting this may be a read error. The rearrangement uses TRBV3-1 and TRBJ1-5; no clear D gene. CDR1 is LGHDT, CDR2 YNNKEL, per germline (reference sequence). The CDR3 has 13 residues. The CDR3 protein is CASSQGADQPQQF. The CDR3 DNA reads as TGTGCCAGCAGCCAAGGCGCCGATCAGCCCCAGCAATTT. Filled out from reference TRBV3-1 and TRBJ1-5, the complete variable domain reads DTAVSQTPKYLVTQMGNDKSIKCEQNLGHDTMYWYKQDSKKFLKIMFSYNNKELIINETVPNRFSPKSPDKAHLNLHINSLELGDSAVYFCASSQGADQPQQFGDGTRLSIL.

The chain has TRBV2 and TRBJ2-2, with 7 bases fitting TRBD1. The V gene's germline CDR1 is SNHLY and CDR2 FYNNEI. The CDR3 spans 15 residues. Trimming removed 5 bases from V and 6 bases from J; junction bases left unmatched: 9. The DNA for the CDR3 is TGTGCCAGCAGTACTGGACAGGTTAGACCCGGGGAGCTGTTTTTT. Its translation is CASSTGQVRPGELFF.

Only a few counts were recorded for this clonotype. CDR3 nucleotide sequence: TGCAGTGCTAGAGATTCTAGCGGGAGCTGGGAGACCCAGTACTTC. Translation: CSARDSSGSWETQYF. The chain recombines TRBV20-1 with TRBJ2-5; 10 bases fit TRBD2. This CDR3 region has 15 residues. The germline gives CDR1 DFQATT, CDR2 SNEGSKA (reference sequence). The V segment lost 0 bases and the J segment 5 bases; nucleotides outside the gene matches: 6.

This clonotype was seen only a few times. V is TRBV29-1 and J is TRBJ1-1, with TRBD1 matching 7 bases. Germline CDR1 is SQVTM and CDR2 is ANQGSEA. J was trimmed by 0 bases and V by 7 bases; bases with no gene match: 2. The CDR3 runs to 12 residues. The chain's CDR3 is CSATGMNTEAFF. As DNA, the CDR3 is TGCAGCGCGACAGGGATGAACACTGAAGCTTTCTTT.

This chain uses TRBV9 with TRBJ1-5; weak D call: TRBD1 (6 bases). This CDR3 contains 14 residues. In germline, CDR1 is SGDLS, CDR2 YYNGEE. V was pared by 3 bases and J by 7 bases, with 14 bases between. CDR3 in DNA: TGTGCCAGCAGCGCCGATGGGGGCTGGCAGCCCCAGCATTTT. As protein: CASSADGGWQPQHF.

This clonotype was seen more than once but under ten times. The chain carries TRBV28 and TRBJ2-7, with TRBD2 matching 16 bases. Germline assignment: CDR1 MDHEN and CDR2 SYDVKM. The CDR3 loop spans 23 amino acids. Trimming at V came to 2 bases and at J to 2 bases, leaving 21 bases not matched to a gene. CDR3 nucleotide sequence: TGTGCCAGCAGTTTAGGGAACCGGGACAGGGTGTCCGGGACTAGCGGGAGGGCCTACGAGCAGTACTTC. Protein: CASSLGNRDRVSGTSGRAYEQYF.

Regarding this clonotype: This may arise from a read error, as a much more abundant clone is one base away. The chain joins TRBV5-1 to TRBJ1-1; 7 nucleotides line up with TRBD1. The CDR3 has 13 residues. Germline CDR1 is SGHRS and CDR2 is YFSETQ. CDR3 sequence (DNA): TGTGCCTGCAGCTTGCAGGGGGACACTGAAGCTTTCTTT. Its translation is CACSLQGDTEAFF.

This clonotype has just a few counts. The rearrangement uses TRBV7-2 and TRBJ2-1, with TRBD2 identical over 8 bases. CDR3 length: 15 amino acids. The germline V gene encodes CDR1 SGHTA and CDR2 FQGNSA. J lost 4 bases, V lost 7 bases, and 9 bases had no gene match. CDR3 bases: TGTGCCAGCACCCCGGGGGTAGCGGGATACAATGAGCAGTTCTTC. Amino acid sequence: CASTPGVAGYNEQFF.

The chain recombines TRBV29-1 with TRBJ1-1, with D unresolved. The CDR3 is 11 residues long. Germline V lookup: CDR1 SQVTM, CDR2 ANQGSEA. V was shortened by 6 bases and J by 2 bases, with 7 bases between the two germline ends. CDR3 protein: CSVGQNTEAFF. Here the CDR3 DNA reads TGCAGCGTAGGGCAAAACACTGAAGCTTTCTTT.

The sample holds many counts of this clonotype. J is TRBJ2-2 and V is TRBV6-5, with D hard to call. The CDR3 sequence is 16 residues long. Trimming stripped 8 bases from V and 0 bases from J, with 16 bases between. From germline, CDR1 is MNHEY and CDR2 SVGAGI. The CDR3 nucleotides read TGTGCCAGCTCAAGATACAGTTATGCGAACACCGGGGAGCTGTTTTTT. Translation gives CASSRYSYANTGELFF.

This chain connects TRBV27 to TRBJ2-3; tentatively, D is TRBD1 or TRBD2 (5 bases each). Looked up from germline, CDR1 is MNHEY and CDR2 is SMNVEV (reference sequence). The CDR3 spans 14 residues. The V end lost 8 bases, the J end lost 1 base, and 13 bases lay between the germline ends. As DNA, the CDR3 is TGTGCCAGCGCTCGGGGCTCACGCACAGATACGCAGTATTTT. This codes for CASARGSRTDTQYF.

This clonotype was counted many times. V usage is TRBV2 and J usage is TRBJ2-3; 9 bases fit TRBD2. With V trimmed by 3 bases and J by 6 bases, 4 bases remained unmatched. Germline V gene lookup returns CDR1 SNHLY and CDR2 FYNNEI. This CDR3 spans 14 amino acids. CDR3 DNA: TGTGCCAGCAGTGATAGCGGGAGAGCGGATACGCAGTATTTT. Amino acids: CASSDSGRADTQYF.

In its sample, this clonotype was seen a few times. The chain's CDR3 is CASSVGGLLYNEQFF. The CDR3 nucleotides read TGTGCCAGCAGCGTAGGAGGTCTTCTCTACAATGAGCAGTTCTTC. The chain is built from TRBV9 and TRBJ2-1; D is undetermined. V was clipped by 0 bases and J by 3 bases, with 10 bases between them. The CDR3 totals 15 residues. CDR1 and CDR2 from the germline V gene are SGDLS and YYNGEE.

The chain couples TRBV20-1 to TRBJ1-1; D gene ambiguous. Germline V gene lookup returns CDR1 DFQATT and CDR2 SNEGSKA (reference sequence). V lost 0 bases to trimming and J lost 6 bases, with 14 bases between them. This CDR3 region has 14 residues. Here the CDR3 DNA reads TGCAGTGCTAGAGATCGGGGAGGGTACCCTGAAGCTTTCTTT. Residues: CSARDRGGYPEAFF.

The V gene is TRBV7-2, the J gene TRBJ2-3; 10 bases agree with TRBD1. V trimming: 5 bases; J trimming: 2 bases; junction bases outside the gene matches: 4. Germline CDR1 is SGHTA and CDR2 is FQGNSA. This CDR3 is built from 15 residues. CDR3 nucleotides: TGTGCCAGCAGCCTGGGACAGGGGCTCACAGATACGCAGTATTTT. It is translated as CASSLGQGLTDTQYF.

The V gene is TRBV6-5, the J gene TRBJ2-5; D is ambiguous. The V and J ends lost 6 bases and 7 bases respectively, with 15 bases between them. Germline CDR1 is MNHEY and CDR2 is SVGAGI. The CDR3 consists of 13 residues. The CDR3 sequence is CASSPGARLTQYF. The CDR3 region has the DNA TGTGCCAGCAGCCCGGGTGCCCGGCTGACCCAGTACTTC.

The chain employs TRBV27 and TRBJ2-5; D is perhaps TRBD1 (5 bases). The germline V gene encodes CDR1 MNHEY and CDR2 SMNVEV (reference sequence). CDR3 length equals 13 residues. V lost 5 bases to trimming and J lost 3 bases, with 10 bases between them. In DNA form, the CDR3 reads TGTGCCAGCAGTCCACTCAGGGAAGAGACCCAGTACTTC. It encodes CASSPLREETQYF.

By share of the sample, this clonotype is medium-sized (0.01 to 0.1%). The chain carries TRBV20-1 and TRBJ2-1; D unresolved. In germline, CDR1 is DFQATT, CDR2 SNEGSKA (reference sequence). V was shortened by 3 bases and J by 2 bases, with 8 bases between the two germline ends. This CDR3 has 13 amino acids. This CDR3 is CSASDETYNEQFF. In nucleotides, the CDR3 is TGCAGTGCTAGTGACGAGACCTACAATGAGCAGTTCTTC.

J is TRBJ1-5 and V is TRBV6-2 or TRBV6-3, with D perhaps TRBD1 (5 bases). Trimming removed 7 bases from V and 1 base from J, with 17 bases in between. Germline lookup yields CDR1 MNHEY and CDR2 SVGEGT. The CDR3 length is 16 residues. CDR3 nucleotides: TGTGCCAGCATGCTCGGAGGGGCGAGGAGCAATCAGCCCCAGCATTTT. It encodes CASMLGGARSNQPQHF.

This clonotype was recorded many times. The rearrangement links TRBV27 to TRBJ1-6; D remains ambiguous. There are 13 residues in the CDR3. V dropped 4 bases and J dropped 9 bases, with 10 bases sitting between them. From germline, CDR1 is MNHEY and CDR2 SMNVEV (reference sequence). CDR3 region: CASSSLSASPLHF. In nucleotides, the CDR3 is TGTGCCAGCAGTTCTCTCTCGGCTTCACCCCTCCACTTT.

This clonotype was seen ten or more times. V is TRBV7-6 and J is TRBJ1-1; possibly TRBD1 for D (5 bases). Germline V CDR1 and CDR2: SGHVS, FNYEAQ. The CDR3 extends over 18 amino acids. Between the trimmed V and J ends, which lost 1 base and 1 base, there was a span of 19 bases. CDR3 DNA: TGTGCCAGCAGCTTAGACCCCGGGGGGAGGAGCCGGAACACTGAAGCTTTCTTT. It translates to CASSLDPGGRSRNTEAFF. The variable domain in full, completed from reference TRBV7-6 and TRBJ1-1, reads GAGVSQSPRYKVTKRGQDVALRCDPISGHVSLYWYRQALGQGPEFLTYFNYEAQQDKSGLPNDRFSAERPEGSISTLTIQRTEQRDSAMYRCASSLDPGGRSRNTEAFFGQGTRLTVV.

There are a few counts of this clonotype. This rearrangement joins TRBV20-1 to TRBJ1-2; D possibly corresponds to TRBD1 (5 bases). V was clipped by 5 bases and J by 2 bases, with 12 bases between them. The germline V gene encodes CDR1 DFQATT and CDR2 SNEGSKA (reference sequence). This CDR3 comprises 13 residues. The CDR3 DNA reads TGCAGTGCTGCATCAGGGACGAACTATGGCTACACCTTC. Amino acid sequence: CSAASGTNYGYTF.

This chain links TRBV7-6 with TRBJ1-1; D unresolved. Per germline, CDR1 SGHVS and CDR2 FNYEAQ. The CDR3 is 13 amino acids. Trimming took off 4 bases at V and 1 base at J, with 7 bases between the two ends. The CDR3, as DNA: TGTGCCAGCAGCTCCGAGGAGAACACTGAAGCTTTCTTT. This encodes CASSSEENTEAFF.

V gene TRBV7-8 combines with J gene TRBJ1-2, with D perhaps matching TRBD1 (6 bases). The CDR3 runs to 15 residues. Trimming removed 5 bases from V and 1 base from J, with 14 bases in between. Germline loops: CDR1 SGHVS, CDR2 FQNEAQ. The CDR3 is CASSTTGRFNYGYTF. The CDR3 DNA reads as TGTGCCAGCAGCACCACAGGGAGATTTAACTATGGCTACACCTTC.

This CDR3 reads CASSESSGLAGVKETQYF. The CDR3 DNA reads as TGCGCCAGCAGTGAGTCATCCGGACTAGCGGGAGTAAAAGAGACCCAGTACTTC. The rearrangement links TRBV10-1 to TRBJ2-5; 13 positions match TRBD2. Unmatched junction bases numbered 7, after V lost 0 bases and J lost 3 bases. The CDR3 runs 18 residues. The V gene's germline CDR1 is WNHNN and CDR2 SYGVQD (reference sequence).

This clonotype was seen a few times. The chain uses TRBV28 and TRBJ2-3; D unresolved. CDR1 and CDR2 from the germline V gene are MDHEN and SYDVKM. The CDR3 contains 11 residues. V was cut by 4 bases and J by 6 bases, with 5 bases left in between. The CDR3 loop reads CASSYGDTQYF. The CDR3 DNA sequence: TGTGCCAGCAGTTACGGTGATACGCAGTATTTT.